This T cell receptor beta chain appears in the sequencing data of a study of blood T cells in healthy people across ages. Next came a second PCR, run for roughly 6 to 11 cycles, which used a sample-barcoded 5' primer along with a J-beta primer mix. Every cDNA molecule carried a tag from a template-switch adaptor bearing 12 random nucleotides. TCRdb recomputed calls from the 5' RACE reads with MiXCR, one row per CDR3 protein. The sample lists about 780,000 distinct CDR3 sequences, 35% to 50% occurring once. Findings and caveats of the study: Donors of long life had a larger count of naive CD4+ cells and greater diversity than aged donors.

Turning to this clonotype: Its antigen is still unknown.

J gave up 6 bases and V 0 bases, and 15 bases lay outside the gene matches. The germline V gene encodes CDR1 SGHRS and CDR2 YFSETQ. The CDR3 extends over 18 amino acids. Every donor gave 9 to 10 milliliters of peripheral blood. The sample consisted of blood. This clonotype was sampled from a man older than 75 in good health. The chain carries TRBV5-1 and TRBJ2-3; 8 bases match TRBD1. The CDR3 DNA reads TGCGCCAGCAGCTTGGGGGCCGGGACAGGCTCCCCTACCGATACGCAGTATTTT. It encodes CASSLGAGTGSPTDTQYF.